The T cell receptor (beta chain) described here comes from a study of blood T cell repertoires in COVID-19. As for the study in general: Sources were T cells, B-cell-depleted T cells, or PBMCs; the material itself was cDNA or gDNA.

Sequencing used immunoSEQ multiplex PCR; TCRdb keeps in-frame clones, though not all of them. The sample contains about 61,000 clones, roughly 90% of which appear only once. This clone showed up just once. V dropped 4 bases and J dropped 0; count of bases not matched to a gene: 6. The CDR3 loop spans 19 amino acids. Germline-derived CDR1 and CDR2 are SGHTA and FQGNSA. The sequence was obtained from a woman in her forties or fifties with active or convalescent COVID-19. The source material was peripheral blood. The chain couples TRBV7-2 to TRBJ2-2, with TRBD2 identical over 15 bases. For the CDR3, the DNA is TGTGCCAGCAGCTCACAAAGGACTAGCGGGAGGGCGAACACCGGGGAGCTGTTTTTT. Residues: CASSSQRTSGRANTGELFF.